Below, one TCR beta chain is given with its context. What it binds is unknown. The junction shows a germline mismatch at one end, possibly a read error. Template material for TCR beta VDJ and CDR3 profiling consisted of genomic DNA. From the reads, TCRdb called clonotypes with MiXCR, one entry per CDR3 protein. The sample comprises hundreds of thousands of distinct CDR3 sequences, 65% to 80% of which are singletons, and under 4.5% rests with the top ten. This record belongs to a study of CD8+CD57+ T cells in acquired aplastic anemia. Study-wide context: The study obtained an average of around 3.1 ug of DNA from sorted CD4+ and CD8+ cells. Researchers reported that healthy donors averaged about 11 million reads for CD4+ cells. Study conclusions and caveats: Researchers report that some 31 CD8+ CDR3 sequences appeared in both patients and controls.

CDR3 length: 14 residues. CDR1 DFQATT and CDR2 SNEGSKA come from the germline V gene (reference sequence). V gene TRBV20-1 combines with J gene TRBJ2-7; 7 bases are shared with TRBD2. The sample comprised sorted CD4+, CD8+, or CD8+CD57+ T cells (not recorded which) from PBMCs. This TCR came from a human donor in good health, serving as a control. The CDR3 nucleotides read TGCAGTGCTAGTTGGCGGGGGAACACCGGGGAGCTGTACTTC. This encodes CSASWRGNTGELYF.